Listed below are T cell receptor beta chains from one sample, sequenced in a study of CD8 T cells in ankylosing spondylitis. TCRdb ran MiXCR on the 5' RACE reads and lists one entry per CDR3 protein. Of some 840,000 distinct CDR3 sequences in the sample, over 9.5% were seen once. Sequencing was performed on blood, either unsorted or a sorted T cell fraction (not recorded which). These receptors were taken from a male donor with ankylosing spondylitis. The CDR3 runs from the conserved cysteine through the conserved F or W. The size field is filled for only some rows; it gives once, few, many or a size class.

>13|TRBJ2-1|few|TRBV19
CASSMSSGRSRFF
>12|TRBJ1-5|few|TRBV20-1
CSASGINQPQHF
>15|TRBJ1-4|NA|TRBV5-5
CASSRNTGFVEKLFF
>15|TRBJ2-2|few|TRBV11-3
CASSPEWGDTGELFF
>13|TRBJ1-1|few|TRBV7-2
CASSFADGTEAFF
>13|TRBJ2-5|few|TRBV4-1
CASSQIGKETQYF
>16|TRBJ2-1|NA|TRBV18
CASSGQHLGKGNEQFF
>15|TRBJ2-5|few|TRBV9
CASSVVGQREETQYF
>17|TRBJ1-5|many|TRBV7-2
CASSLVGSPNSNQPQHF
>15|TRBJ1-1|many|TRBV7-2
CASSSPGRRNTEAFF
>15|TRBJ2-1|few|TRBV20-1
CSARGIVTGYNEQFF
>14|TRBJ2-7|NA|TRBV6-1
CASSERDSLYEQYF
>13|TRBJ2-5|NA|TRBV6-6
CATSGQGQETQYF
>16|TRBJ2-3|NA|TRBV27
CASGVGGLAGNSVQYF
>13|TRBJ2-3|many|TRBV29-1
CSVDRASTDTQYF
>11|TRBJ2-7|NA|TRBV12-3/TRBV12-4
CASSLDTEGYF
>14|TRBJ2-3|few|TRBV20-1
CSAKDRGRTDTQYF
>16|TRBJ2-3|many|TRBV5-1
CASSGTSGSRSDTQYF
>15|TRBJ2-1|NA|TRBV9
CASSVAGRSYNEQFF
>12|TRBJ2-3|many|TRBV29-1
CSSGHLWDTQYF
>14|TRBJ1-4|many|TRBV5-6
CASSLGAPNEKLFF
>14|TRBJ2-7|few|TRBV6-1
CASRRQGHSYEQYF
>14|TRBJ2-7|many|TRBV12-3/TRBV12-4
CASSFRTGPYEQYF
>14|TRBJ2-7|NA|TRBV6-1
CASRRDRGLAEQYF
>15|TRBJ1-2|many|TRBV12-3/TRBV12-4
CASSLDRNRESGYTF
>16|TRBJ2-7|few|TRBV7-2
CASSSTRLGPTSEQYF
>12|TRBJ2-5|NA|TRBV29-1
CSVEQRRETQYF
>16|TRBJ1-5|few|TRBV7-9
CASSFGTGGLDQPQHF
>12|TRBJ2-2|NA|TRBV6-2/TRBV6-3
CASRDSTGELFF
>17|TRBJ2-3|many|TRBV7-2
CASSLGSPTSVADTQYF
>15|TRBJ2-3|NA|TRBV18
CASSRSTPSTDTQYF
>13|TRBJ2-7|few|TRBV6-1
CASSEWTSYEQYF
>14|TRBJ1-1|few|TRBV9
CASSVYGKDTEAFF
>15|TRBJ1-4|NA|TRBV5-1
CASSSRDRGREKLFF
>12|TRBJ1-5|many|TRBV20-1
CSAGQSVQPQHF
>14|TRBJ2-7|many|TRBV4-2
CASSQAILSYEQYF
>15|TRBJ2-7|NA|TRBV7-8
CASSLVRDRGIEQYF
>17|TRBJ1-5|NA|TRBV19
CASSTTPRQGSNQPQHF
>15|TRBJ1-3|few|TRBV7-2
CASSLVGTSGNTIYF
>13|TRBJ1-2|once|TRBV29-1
CRVKGGQDSGYTF
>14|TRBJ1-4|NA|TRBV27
CASSFRGGGEKLFF
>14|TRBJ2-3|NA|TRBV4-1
CASSQDSRGVTQYF
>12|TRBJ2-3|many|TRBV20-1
CSAPRFTDTQYF
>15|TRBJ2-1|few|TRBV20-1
CSANSYGQGNNEQFF
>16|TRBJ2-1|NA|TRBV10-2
CASSPLRLAGYNEQFF
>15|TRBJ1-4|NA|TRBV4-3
CASSHGQGPSPKLFF
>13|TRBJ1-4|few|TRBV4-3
CASSQDRVGKLFF